The present T cell receptor (beta chain) was sequenced within a study of T cell changes during pregnancy in multiple sclerosis. CDR1 SNHLY and CDR2 FYNNEI come from the germline V gene. V gave up 7 bases and J gave up 3 bases, with 19 bases separating them. CDR3 length equals 15 residues. Using immunoSEQ multiplex PCR, the repertoire was profiled, and TCRdb retains in-frame clones only, with some absent. Of about 120,000 clones in the sample, roughly 92% were seen once. The V gene is TRBV2, the J gene TRBJ2-7; D not certain. The source of this sequence is a female donor with multiple sclerosis, enrolled in a pregnancy study. This sample comprised peripheral blood, obtained before pregnancy. CDR3 nucleotides: TGTGCCAGCACGCCCACAGTTTCCGGAAGCTACGAGCAGTACTTC. Amino acids: CASTPTVSGSYEQYF.